Sequencing of this T cell receptor (beta chain) was carried out in a study of beta chain features in type 1 diabetes. Study results and limitations: There was a moderate but significant shortening of TCRB CDR3s in all four CD4+ subsets of Type 1 diabetes patients.

Sorting of CD4+ naive, central memory, regulatory and stem cell-like memory cells was performed via CD45RO/CCR7/CD25/CD127/CD95/CD27. The germline gives CDR1 LNHNV, CDR2 YYDKDF (reference sequence). V lost 2 bases, J lost 3 bases, and 10 bases stayed unmatched. The CDR3 extends over 17 amino acids. Reverse transcription of all isolated RNA meant that expressed TCRB transcripts were sequenced. An average of approximately 4 million reads was obtained for naive, central memory and regulatory T cell samples. Repertoires were generated with immunoSEQ multiplex PCR, while TCRdb's copy carries only in-frame clones and drops some. There are about 150,000 clones in the sample; 8.1% occur only once, and nearly 0.65% lies in the top ten. In this sample, this clone turned up a few times. Its antigen is as yet unknown.

The TCR comes from a young man in good health. The sample taken for sequencing was central memory CD4+ T cells from blood. This chain uses TRBV15 with TRBJ2-7, with 10 nucleotides matching TRBD1. CDR3 sequence: CATSRLIPGQGNYEQYF. The CDR3 bases are TGTGCCACCAGCAGACTCATACCGGGACAGGGGAACTACGAGCAGTACTTC.